This T cell receptor beta chain comes out of a study of human thymus T cells. Broader study findings: As related research reported, thymic repertoires overlapped highly among unrelated individuals.

Trimming at V came to 4 bases and at J to 0 bases, leaving 3 bases not matched to a gene. Germline CDR1 and CDR2: LNHDA and SQIVND (reference sequence). This CDR3 contains 15 residues. This clone was picked up a small number of times. Its specificity is unknown. Produced via immunoSEQ multiplex PCR; TCRdb's table is partial and in-frame only. The data show roughly 130,000 clones, about 93% seen once. Resections were taken during corrective heart surgery, and the thymus tissue came from these. The sequence derives from a boy under three years old with a congenital heart defect but otherwise immunologically healthy. This rearrangement joins TRBV19 to TRBJ2-1; 7 nucleotides align to TRBD2. Sequenced input: thymus tissue. The CDR3 DNA follows: TGTGCCAGTAGTAGGCGGGGGAGCTCCTACAATGAGCAGTTCTTC. It yields the protein CASSRRGSSYNEQFF. The whole variable domain, remainder taken from reference TRBV19 and TRBJ2-1, is DGGITQSPKYLFRKEGQNVTLSCEQNLNHDAMYWYRQDPGQGLRLIYYSQIVNDFQKGDIAEGYSVSREKKESFPLTVTSAQKNPTAFYLCASSRRGSSYNEQFFGPGTRLTVL.